This entry describes one T cell receptor beta chain. Its antigen is still unknown. A much larger clone lies a single base off, so this may be a read error. The data are from a study of blood T cells in healthy people across ages. Study results and caveats: As age increased, TCR beta diversity per million T cells fell in a roughly linear fashion. Greater diversity and more naive CD4+ cells were seen in long-lived donors than in aged donors.

Samples each yielded at least 5 micrograms of total RNA. Using a J-beta primer mix together with a sample-barcoded 5' primer, a second PCR was run for about 7 to 12 cycles. Using its own MiXCR run on the 5' RACE reads, TCRdb lists one record per CDR3 protein. The sample has hundreds of thousands of distinct CDR3 sequences, about half seen once. The receptor comes from a woman aged 55-70 years in good health. Sequencing was done on a sample of blood.

CDR3 nucleotide sequence: TGTGCCATCAGTGACCAAGAGACCCAGTTCTTC. It is translated as CAISDQETQFF. J is TRBJ2-1 and V is TRBV10-3; D gene uncertain. Germline CDR1 and CDR2: ENHRY and SYGVKD. The V end lost 3 bases, the J end lost 13 bases, and 10 bases lay between the germline ends. This CDR3 contains 11 residues.